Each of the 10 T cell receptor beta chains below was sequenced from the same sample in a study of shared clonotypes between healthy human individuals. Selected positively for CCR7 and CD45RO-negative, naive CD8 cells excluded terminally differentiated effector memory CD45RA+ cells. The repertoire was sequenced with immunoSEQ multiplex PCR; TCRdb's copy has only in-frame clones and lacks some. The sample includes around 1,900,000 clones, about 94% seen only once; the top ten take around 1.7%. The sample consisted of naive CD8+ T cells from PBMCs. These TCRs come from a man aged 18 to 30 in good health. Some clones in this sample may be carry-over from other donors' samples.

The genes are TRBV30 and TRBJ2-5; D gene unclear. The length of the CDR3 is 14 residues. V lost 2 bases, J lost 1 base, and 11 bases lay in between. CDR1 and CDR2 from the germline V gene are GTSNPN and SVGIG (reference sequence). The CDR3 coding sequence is TGTGCCTGGAGTTATGGGTCCCCCCAAGAGACCCAGTACTTC. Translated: CAWSYGSPQETQYF.

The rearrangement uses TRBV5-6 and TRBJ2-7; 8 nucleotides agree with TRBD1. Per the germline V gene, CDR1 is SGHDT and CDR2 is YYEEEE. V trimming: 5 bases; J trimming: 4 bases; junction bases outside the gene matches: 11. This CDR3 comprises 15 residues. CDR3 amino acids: CASSHAGGLLYEQYF. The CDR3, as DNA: TGTGCCAGCAGTCATGCAGGGGGCTTATTATACGAGCAGTACTTC.

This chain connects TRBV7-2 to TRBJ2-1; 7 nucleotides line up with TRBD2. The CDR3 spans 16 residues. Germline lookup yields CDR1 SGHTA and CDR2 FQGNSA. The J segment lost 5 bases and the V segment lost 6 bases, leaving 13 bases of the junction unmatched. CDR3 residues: CASRRSGTLMDNEQFF. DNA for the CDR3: TGTGCCAGCAGAAGGAGCGGGACGTTAATGGACAATGAGCAGTTCTTC.

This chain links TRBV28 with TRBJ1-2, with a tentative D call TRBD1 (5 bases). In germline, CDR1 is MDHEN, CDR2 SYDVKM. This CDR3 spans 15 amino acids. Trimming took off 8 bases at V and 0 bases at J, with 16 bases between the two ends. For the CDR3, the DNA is TGTGCCAGCCATGGTGGGACGGGGACTAACTATGGCTACACCTTC. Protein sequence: CASHGGTGTNYGYTF.

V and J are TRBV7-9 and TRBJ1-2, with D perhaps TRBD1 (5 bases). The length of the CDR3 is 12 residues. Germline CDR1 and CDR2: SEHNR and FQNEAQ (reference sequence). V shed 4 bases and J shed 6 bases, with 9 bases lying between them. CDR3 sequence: CASSSSTDGYTF. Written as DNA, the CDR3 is TGTGCCAGCAGCTCCTCGACAGATGGCTACACCTTC.

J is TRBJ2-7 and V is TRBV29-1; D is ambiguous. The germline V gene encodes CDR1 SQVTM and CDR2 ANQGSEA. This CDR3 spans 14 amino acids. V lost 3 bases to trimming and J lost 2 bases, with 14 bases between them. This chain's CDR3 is CSVEMGKATYEQYF. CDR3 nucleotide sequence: TGCAGCGTTGAGATGGGAAAAGCAACCTACGAGCAGTACTTC.

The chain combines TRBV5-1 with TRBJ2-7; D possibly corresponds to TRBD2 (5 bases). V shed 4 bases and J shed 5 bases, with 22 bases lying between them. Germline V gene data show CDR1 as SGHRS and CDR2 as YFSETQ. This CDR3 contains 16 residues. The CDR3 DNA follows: TGCGCCAGCAGCCCCCTTTCCAGCGGTGCCCCCCACGAGCAGTACTTC. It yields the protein CASSPLSSGAPHEQYF.

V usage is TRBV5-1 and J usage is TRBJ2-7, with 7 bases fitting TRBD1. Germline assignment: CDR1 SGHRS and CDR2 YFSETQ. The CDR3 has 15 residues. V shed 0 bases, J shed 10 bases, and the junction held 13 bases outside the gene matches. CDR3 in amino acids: CASSLVPDRVGSQYF. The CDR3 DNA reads TGCGCCAGCAGCTTGGTTCCCGACAGGGTAGGGTCACAGTACTTC.

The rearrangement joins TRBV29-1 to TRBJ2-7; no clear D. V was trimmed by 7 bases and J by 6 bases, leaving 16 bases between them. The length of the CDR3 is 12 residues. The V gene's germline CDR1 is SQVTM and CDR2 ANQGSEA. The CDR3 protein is CSAQGGSAEQYF. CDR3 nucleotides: TGCAGCGCCCAAGGTGGATCGGCCGAGCAGTACTTC.

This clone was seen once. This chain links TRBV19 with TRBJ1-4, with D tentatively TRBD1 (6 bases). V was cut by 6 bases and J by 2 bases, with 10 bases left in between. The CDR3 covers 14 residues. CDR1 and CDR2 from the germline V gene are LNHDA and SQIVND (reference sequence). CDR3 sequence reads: CASSFGGTNEKLFF. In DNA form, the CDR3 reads TGTGCCAGTAGCTTCGGGGGCACTAATGAAAAACTGTTTTTT.